This T cell receptor beta chain was recovered during a study of T cell changes during pregnancy in multiple sclerosis. This CDR3 is built from 17 residues. V lost 0 bases to trimming and J lost 2 bases, with 16 bases between them. Per the germline V gene, CDR1 is LNHNV and CDR2 is YYDKDF (reference sequence). The assay was immunoSEQ multiplex PCR, and TCRdb's table has in-frame clones only and misses some. The sample records about 110,000 clones, more than 85% being singletons. The clonotype was recovered from a female donor with multiple sclerosis, enrolled in a pregnancy study. The chain recombines TRBV15 with TRBJ2-5, with a possible D match to TRBD1 (6 bases). The starting material was peripheral blood, obtained after pregnancy. CDR3 loop: CATSRELQGPRQETQYF. DNA for the CDR3: TGTGCCACCAGCAGAGAGCTACAGGGACCGAGGCAAGAGACCCAGTACTTC. Together with reference TRBV15 and TRBJ2-5, the CDR3 gives the full variable domain: DAMVIQNPRYQVTQFGKPVTLSCSQTLNHNVMYWYQQKSSQAPKLLFHYYDKDFNNEADTPDNFQSRRPNTSFCFLDIRSPGLGDTAMYLCATSRELQGPRQETQYFGPGTRLLVL.